This TCR beta chain was captured in a study of shared clonotypes between healthy human individuals. Turning to the study itself: Three CD4 naive, three CD4 memory, two CD8 naive and one CD8 memory plate were used per donor.

Samples underwent the assay at deep level. The protocol was immunoSEQ multiplex PCR, while the TCRdb copy is restricted to in-frame clones and leaves out a portion. The table shows about 1.9 million clones, with 85% to 95% occurring only once. CD45RO-negative CD8 cells positively selected for CCR7 made up the naive population, which excluded terminally differentiated effector memory CD45RA+ cells. All of the donors resided in Nashville, Tennessee, and each was a Caucasian adult. V was trimmed by 0 bases and J by 1 base, leaving 6 bases between them. CDR1 and CDR2 (germline): MNHNS, SASEGT. The CDR3 has 14 residues.

V is TRBV6-1 and J is TRBJ1-2; D is undetermined. This receptor was identified in a young man in good health. Some clones in this sample may be carry-over from other donors' samples. Sequencing used naive CD8+ T cells from PBMCs. DNA of the CDR3: TGTGCCAGCAGTGAAGCAGGCAATAACTATGGCTACACCTTC. It translates to CASSEAGNNYGYTF.